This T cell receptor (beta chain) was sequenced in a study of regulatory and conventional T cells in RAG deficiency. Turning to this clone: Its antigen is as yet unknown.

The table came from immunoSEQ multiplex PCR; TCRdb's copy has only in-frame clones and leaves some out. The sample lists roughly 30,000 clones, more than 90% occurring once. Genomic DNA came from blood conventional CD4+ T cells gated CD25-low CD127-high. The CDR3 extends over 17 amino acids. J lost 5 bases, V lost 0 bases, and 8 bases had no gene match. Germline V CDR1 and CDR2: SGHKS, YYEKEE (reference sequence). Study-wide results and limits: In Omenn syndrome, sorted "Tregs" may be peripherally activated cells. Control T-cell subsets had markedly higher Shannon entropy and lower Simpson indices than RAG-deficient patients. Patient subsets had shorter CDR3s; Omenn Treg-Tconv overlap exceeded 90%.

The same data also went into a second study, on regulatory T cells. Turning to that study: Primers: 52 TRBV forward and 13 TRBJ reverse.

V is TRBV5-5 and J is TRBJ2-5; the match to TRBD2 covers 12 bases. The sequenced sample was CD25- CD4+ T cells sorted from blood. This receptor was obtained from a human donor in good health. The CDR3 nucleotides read TGTGCCAGCAGCTTGGGTCGGCTAGCGGGAGGGGTGGAGACCCAGTACTTC. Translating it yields CASSLGRLAGGVETQYF.